The 27 T cell receptor beta chains listed next were all sequenced from one sample in a study of blood T cell repertoires in COVID-19. This table comes from immunoSEQ multiplex PCR, and its TCRdb copy is limited to in-frame clones, with some not included. In the table there are 200,000 to 300,000 clones, 75% to 85% of which are singletons. Sequencing used peripheral blood. Receptors originate from a human donor in a cohort sampled during active COVID-19.

This chain uses TRBV27 with TRBJ2-2; TRBD2 agrees at 7 bases. This CDR3 has 17 residues. Germline CDR1 and CDR2: MNHEY and SMNVEV (reference sequence). Unmatched junction bases numbered 11, after V lost 3 bases and J lost 4 bases. The CDR3 bases are TGTGCCAGCAGTTTCTCCCGGCAGGGCGGGGGCACCGGGGAGCTGTTTTTT. Translation gives CASSFSRQGGGTGELFF.

V is TRBV7-2 and J is TRBJ2-1, with a tentative D call TRBD2 (6 bases). With 5 bases removed from V and 9 bases from J, the gap between germline ends came to 11 bases. This CDR3 has 12 amino acids. Germline CDR1 reads SGHTA; CDR2 reads FQGNSA. This CDR3 reads CASSPTRTEQFF. CDR3 DNA: TGTGCCAGCAGCCCGACTAGAACTGAGCAGTTCTTC.

The CDR3 DNA sequence: TGTGCTAGTGGTTTGCCAAAAGGACTGAAAACCGCGAAAAATATCTCCTACAATGAGCAGTTCTTC. It codes for CASGLPKGLKTAKNISYNEQFF. The chain employs TRBV12-5 and TRBJ2-1, with a weak D call TRBD2 (5 bases). Trimming stripped 2 bases from V and 0 bases from J, with 29 bases between. The CDR3 totals 22 residues. CDR1 and CDR2 from the germline V gene are LGHNT and FRNRAP.

The sample holds a few counts of this clone. The chain has TRBV5-1 and TRBJ2-1, with TRBD1 matching over 7 bases. V gave up 3 bases and J gave up 6 bases; unmatched junction bases: 6. CDR3 length: 14 amino acids. Germline CDR1 SGHRS, CDR2 YFSETQ. CDR3 sequence reads: CASSYKTGSNEQFF. DNA for the CDR3: TGCGCCAGCAGCTACAAGACAGGGAGCAATGAGCAGTTCTTC.

The chain links TRBV7-9 to TRBJ2-3; perhaps TRBD1 as D (5 bases). The CDR3 totals 19 residues. Germline CDR1 and CDR2: SEHNR and FQNEAQ (reference sequence). V shed 5 bases and J shed 0 bases, with 24 bases lying between them. The CDR3 region is CASSMWGRNRNTSTDTQYF. The CDR3 DNA is TGTGCCAGCAGCATGTGGGGCCGAAACAGGAATACTAGCACAGATACGCAGTATTTT.

This clone was observed a few times. Other nucleotide sequences in the sample specify the same CDR3. This sequence joins TRBV19 and TRBJ1-5, with 8 bases aligning to TRBD1. The CDR3 runs to 14 residues. V lost 5 bases, J lost 2 bases, and 2 bases stayed unmatched. CDR1 and CDR2 (germline): LNHDA, SQIVND (reference sequence). The CDR3 loop reads CASSGTGGNQPQHF. CDR3 nucleotide sequence: TGTGCCAGTAGTGGGACAGGCGGCAATCAGCCCCAGCATTTT.

This chain joins TRBV6-5 and TRBJ1-5; a weak D match, TRBD1 (6 bases). This CDR3 is 14 amino acids long. V lost 6 bases, J lost 3 bases, and 12 bases lay in between. CDR1 is MNHEY and CDR2 is SVGAGI in the germline V gene. CDR3 DNA: TGTGCCAGCAGCTCCGGACAGCACAATCAGCCCCAGCATTTT. It codes for CASSSGQHNQPQHF.

This clone appeared a single time. The chain joins TRBV30 to TRBJ1-6; 10 nucleotides agree with TRBD1. The germline V gene encodes CDR1 GTSNPN and CDR2 SVGIG (reference sequence). The CDR3 runs 18 residues. The V and J ends lost 2 bases and 5 bases, in that order; junction bases with no gene match: 12. CDR3 bases: TGTGCCTGGAGTTCGACGGGGACAGGGGCACTACATAATTCACCCCTCCACTTT. Amino acid sequence: CAWSSTGTGALHNSPLHF.

The rearrangement joins TRBV6-5 to TRBJ1-2; 12 nucleotides align to TRBD1. The CDR3 loop spans 13 amino acids. With V trimmed by 11 bases and J by 4 bases, 5 bases remained unmatched. Germline assignment: CDR1 MNHEY and CDR2 SVGAGI. The CDR3 is CAAGGQGAYGYTF. The CDR3 nucleotides are TGTGCCGCGGGGGGACAGGGGGCCTATGGCTACACCTTC.

The chain carries TRBV24-1 and TRBJ2-5; 8 bases map to TRBD1. The CDR3 is 14 residues long. Losses at the gene ends were 3 bases for V and 4 bases for J; bases not matched to a gene: 3. CDR1 KGHDR and CDR2 SFDVKD come from the germline V gene. CDR3 coding DNA: TGTGCCACCAGTGATGGACAGGGCACAGAGACCCAGTACTTC. Translated: CATSDGQGTETQYF.

The chain is built from TRBV7-2 and TRBJ2-3; D is unresolved. V gave up 6 bases and J gave up 6 bases, with 10 bases separating them. The CDR3 totals 12 residues. Germline V lookup: CDR1 SGHTA, CDR2 FQGNSA. CDR3 DNA sequence: TGTGCCAGCAGTCGAAACTTGGATACGCAGTATTTT. Translated: CASSRNLDTQYF.

This clone was recorded only once. The chain recombines TRBV10-3 with TRBJ2-2; 7 bases match TRBD2. This CDR3 contains 17 residues. V lost 0 bases to trimming and J lost 6 bases; unmatched junction nucleotides: 10. Germline CDR1 reads ENHRY; CDR2 reads SYGVKD. The CDR3 nucleotides read TGTGCCATCAGTGAGTCCCGGGCGGGAGAGGAGGCCGGGGAGCTGTTTTTT. This gives the protein CAISESRAGEEAGELFF.

The chain recombines TRBV27 with TRBJ1-5, with 7 positions matching TRBD1. The CDR3 spans 16 residues. V shed 5 bases and J 6 bases; nucleotides not matched to a gene: 13. The V gene's germline CDR1 is MNHEY and CDR2 SMNVEV (reference sequence). The DNA for the CDR3 is TGTGCCAGCAGTCCATTTAAAAACAGGGGACTTCAGCCCCAGCATTTT. Protein: CASSPFKNRGLQPQHF.

J is TRBJ2-7 and V is TRBV19, with 8 bases lining up with TRBD1. The CDR3 totals 17 residues. From germline, CDR1 is LNHDA and CDR2 SQIVND (reference sequence). The trim removed 8 bases at V and 0 bases at J, leaving 15 bases unmatched. CDR3 residues: CASRKLLGQDSSYEQYF. For the CDR3, the DNA is TGTGCCAGTCGTAAGCTATTGGGACAGGATAGCTCCTACGAGCAGTACTTC.

CDR3: CASSRGTGNTEAFF. DNA of the CDR3: TGTGCCAGCTCACGCGGGACAGGGAACACTGAAGCTTTCTTT. The chain combines TRBV18 with TRBJ1-1; 8 nucleotides match TRBD1. Germline-derived CDR1 and CDR2 are KGHSH and LQKENI. V lost 4 bases to trimming and J lost 1 base; unmatched junction nucleotides: 2. The length of the CDR3 is 14 residues.

The V call is TRBV7-3, the J call TRBJ2-7, with 7 bases that match TRBD2. J was trimmed by 2 bases and V by 4 bases; bases with no gene match: 8. From germline, CDR1 is SGHTA and CDR2 FQGTGA. This CDR3 has 15 amino acids. CDR3 in amino acids: CASSSSGTTTYEQYF. Written as DNA, the CDR3 is TGTGCCAGCAGCTCCTCCGGGACTACAACCTACGAGCAGTACTTC.

V is TRBV7-2 and J is TRBJ1-2, with D maybe TRBD1 (6 bases). CDR3 length: 14 residues. Germline V gene lookup returns CDR1 SGHTA and CDR2 FQGNSA. V was shortened by 0 bases and J by 6 bases, with 11 bases between the two germline ends. The CDR3 nucleotides are TGTGCCAGCAGCTTAGCGAGGGGGAGTAATGGCTACACCTTC. It yields the protein CASSLARGSNGYTF.

The chain carries TRBV13 and TRBJ1-1; D gene uncertain. V dropped 1 base and J dropped 1 base, with 7 bases sitting between them. This CDR3 has 14 residues. The germline gives CDR1 PRHDT, CDR2 FYEKMQ (reference sequence). The CDR3 loop reads CASSLVGENTEAFF. As DNA, the CDR3 is TGTGCCAGCAGCTTAGTGGGCGAGAACACTGAAGCTTTCTTT.

The J gene is TRBJ1-2, the V gene TRBV11-2; weak D call: TRBD1 (6 bases). Germline V lookup: CDR1 SGHAT, CDR2 FQNNGV. This CDR3 region has 14 residues. Trimming stripped 2 bases from V and 6 bases from J, with 13 bases between. This CDR3 is CASSLKAGVHGYTF. As DNA, the CDR3 is TGTGCCAGCAGCTTAAAGGCAGGGGTACATGGCTACACCTTC.

J is TRBJ2-2 and V is TRBV28; TRBD1 is a possible D gene (5 bases). The CDR3 length is 14 residues. V dropped 6 bases and J dropped 1 base, with 9 bases sitting between them. Germline V CDR1 and CDR2: MDHEN, SYDVKM. CDR3 sequence: CASSRRENTGELFF. The CDR3 DNA reads TGTGCCAGCAGCCGCAGGGAGAACACCGGGGAGCTGTTTTTT.

This clone showed up many times. The chain recombines TRBV29-1 with TRBJ1-3; D perhaps matches TRBD1 (6 bases). Per germline, CDR1 SQVTM and CDR2 ANQGSEA. The CDR3 consists of 17 residues. Trimming removed 4 bases from V and 2 bases from J, with 21 bases in between. CDR3 sequence (DNA): TGCAGCGTTGTAATGGCTTATGGGGGCAATACTGGAAACACCATATATTTT. It specifies CSVVMAYGGNTGNTIYF. The whole variable domain, remainder taken from reference TRBV29-1 and TRBJ1-3, is SAVISQKPSRDICQRGTSLTIQCQVDSQVTMMFWYRQQPGQSLTLIATANQGSEATYESGFVIDKFPISRPNLTFSTLTVSNMSPEDSSIYLCSVVMAYGGNTGNTIYFGEGSWLTVV.

This chain links TRBV13 with TRBJ2-2; weak D call: TRBD2 (7 bases). CDR3 length: 16 amino acids. Between the trimmed V and J ends, which lost 0 bases and 7 bases, there was a span of 15 bases. The V gene's germline CDR1 is PRHDT and CDR2 FYEKMQ (reference sequence). The CDR3 loop is CASSLGPGGPIGELFF. The CDR3 region has the DNA TGTGCCAGCAGCTTAGGACCCGGGGGGCCTATCGGGGAGCTGTTTTTT.

This clone has ten or more counts. The chain recombines TRBV2 with TRBJ1-3, with D uncertain. V was cut by 1 base and J by 4 bases, with 11 bases left in between. The CDR3 runs to 15 residues. Germline assignment: CDR1 SNHLY and CDR2 FYNNEI. The CDR3 loop is CASSEVPEPGNTIYF. CDR3 DNA sequence: TGTGCCAGCAGTGAAGTGCCGGAGCCCGGAAACACCATATATTTT.

This chain joins TRBV5-4 and TRBJ2-3, with 10 bases fitting TRBD2. The CDR3 loop spans 16 amino acids. The trim removed 4 bases at V and 2 bases at J, leaving 7 bases unmatched. Germline values: CDR1 SGHNT, CDR2 YYREEE (reference sequence). CDR3 in amino acids: CASSERLAGVTDTQYF. In nucleotides, the CDR3 is TGTGCCAGCAGCGAGCGGCTAGCGGGAGTCACAGATACGCAGTATTTT.

The gene calls are TRBV19 and TRBJ1-2, with no clear D. This CDR3 is 12 amino acids long. Germline V lookup: CDR1 LNHDA, CDR2 SQIVND (reference sequence). V lost 10 bases and J lost 2, with 11 bases in between. The CDR3, as DNA: TGTGCCACCAAGGAGGGCAACTATGGCTACACCTTC. It specifies CATKEGNYGYTF.

The V and J genes are TRBV7-9 and TRBJ1-2; possible D gene TRBD1, 5 bases. Trimming pared 5 bases from V and 8 bases from J, leaving 15 bases between. Per the germline V gene, CDR1 is SEHNR and CDR2 is FQNEAQ (reference sequence). The CDR3 extends over 13 amino acids. This CDR3 is CASSTVADKGYTF. DNA of the CDR3: TGTGCCAGCAGCACTGTGGCGGACAAGGGCTACACCTTC.

V gene TRBV10-1 combines with J gene TRBJ2-2, with D tentatively TRBD2 (7 bases). The germline CDR1 and CDR2 sequences are WNHNN and SYGVQD (reference sequence). CDR3 length: 14 amino acids. V was shortened by 6 bases and J by 1 base, with 9 bases between the two germline ends. The CDR3 DNA is TGCGCCAGCAGGAGGGGGGGGAACACCGGGGAGCTGTTTTTT. It encodes CASRRGGNTGELFF.